This is a list of T cell receptor beta chains from one sample in a study of T-cell reconstitution after alpha-beta-depleted transplantation in children. MiXCR was run by TCRdb on the PCR reads, yielding one entry per CDR3 protein. This table has about 91,000 distinct CDR3 sequences, roughly 8% appearing once. The sequences come from PBMCs from the stem cell graft donor, collected from the stem cell graft. The receptors originated from a human donor who donated a stem cell graft to a child with congenital amegakaryocytic thrombocytopenia. Both conserved end residues are part of each CDR3. The order of the fields is V gene, D gene, J gene, clone size, CDR3 protein, CDR3 DNA. A D gene is named only where the DNA matches it firmly. Clone size is stated in some rows and not others, as once, few, many or a class when expanded.

V: TRBV2
D: .
J: TRBJ1-5
size: .
CDR3: CASSQGYNQPQHF
DNA: TGTGCCAGCTCCCAGGGCTACAATCAGCCCCAGCATTTT

V: TRBV7-2
D: TRBD1
J: TRBJ1-3
size: many
CDR3: CASSPTGAISGNTIYF
DNA: TGTGCCAGCAGTCCTACAGGGGCCATCTCTGGAAACACCATATATTTT

V: TRBV18
D: .
J: TRBJ2-1
size: .
CDR3: CASSLAIRGSYNEQFF
DNA: TGTGCCAGCTCACTGGCCATTAGAGGCTCCTACAATGAGCAGTTCTTC

V: TRBV7-9
D: TRBD1
J: TRBJ2-7
size: many
CDR3: CASSRQGSEQYF
DNA: TGTGCCAGCAGCAGACAGGGGAGCGAGCAGTACTTC

V: TRBV27
D: .
J: TRBJ2-1
size: many
CDR3: CASSRRGASYPHNEQFF
DNA: TGTGCCAGCAGTAGGAGGGGGGCTTCTTACCCTCACAATGAGCAGTTCTTC

V: TRBV6-1
D: .
J: TRBJ2-7
size: many
CDR3: CASSRQGSYEQYF
DNA: TGTGCCAGCAGTCGCCAGGGAAGCTACGAGCAGTACTTC

V: TRBV7-2
D: TRBD1
J: TRBJ2-3
size: many
CDR3: CASSSDRGRVDTQYF
DNA: TGTGCCAGCAGCTCGGACAGGGGGCGGGTAGATACGCAGTATTTT

V: TRBV20-1
D: .
J: TRBJ2-1
size: many
CDR3: CSARSSWGFF
DNA: TGCAGTGCTAGATCCTCCTGGGGGTTCTTC

V: TRBV10-3
D: .
J: TRBJ2-5
size: many
CDR3: CAISVERGGRETQYF
DNA: TGTGCCATCAGCGTAGAAAGAGGGGGGCGTGAGACCCAGTACTTC

V: TRBV20-1
D: TRBD2
J: TRBJ2-3
size: many
CDR3: CSASSRERITDTQYF
DNA: TGCAGTGCTAGTTCGCGGGAGAGGATCACAGATACGCAGTATTTT

V: TRBV2
D: .
J: TRBJ1-2
size: .
CDR3: CASFPDMDYGYTF
DNA: TGTGCCAGCTTCCCGGACATGGACTATGGCTACACCTTC

V: TRBV20-1
D: .
J: TRBJ2-2
size: many
CDR3: CSARDQDHRRGGELFF
DNA: TGCAGTGCTAGAGATCAGGACCACCGTAGGGGCGGGGAGCTGTTTTTT

V: TRBV12-3/TRBV12-4
D: TRBD1
J: TRBJ2-7
size: many
CDR3: CASSFSRQGKNEQYF
DNA: TGTGCCAGCAGTTTTTCCCGACAGGGTAAGAACGAGCAGTACTTC

V: TRBV5-1
D: .
J: TRBJ2-7
size: many
CDR3: CASSEQGNEQYF
DNA: TGCGCCAGCAGCGAGCAGGGTAACGAGCAGTACTTC

V: TRBV19
D: TRBD1
J: TRBJ1-2
size: many
CDR3: CASKEGQSSNYGYTF
DNA: TGTGCCAGTAAAGAGGGACAGAGTTCTAACTATGGCTACACCTTC

V: TRBV5-1
D: TRBD1
J: TRBJ2-5
size: many
CDR3: CASSTGQGEGQETQYF
DNA: TGCGCCAGCAGCACCGGACAGGGAGAAGGGCAAGAGACCCAGTACTTC

V: TRBV15
D: .
J: TRBJ1-4
size: many
CDR3: CATGRGGHEKLFF
DNA: TGTGCCACCGGCAGGGGTGGGCATGAAAAACTGTTTTTT

V: TRBV7-9
D: TRBD1
J: TRBJ2-5
size: many
CDR3: CASSSRGLETQYF
DNA: TGTGCCAGCAGCTCTAGGGGGCTAGAGACCCAGTACTTC

V: TRBV2
D: TRBD1
J: TRBJ2-3
size: .
CDR3: CASRADRARTQYF
DNA: TGTGCCAGCAGAGCGGACAGGGCACGTACGCAGTATTTT

V: TRBV20-1
D: .
J: TRBJ1-2
size: many
CDR3: CSASYGTENLGRGYTF
DNA: TGCAGTGCTAGTTATGGGACGGAGAATCTCGGCCGTGGCTACACCTTC

V: TRBV20-1
D: TRBD1
J: TRBJ2-7
size: .
CDR3: CSARHLGQAAADEQYF
DNA: TGCAGTGCTAGGCACCTGGGACAGGCAGCAGCTGACGAGCAGTACTTC

V: TRBV11-2
D: .
J: TRBJ2-1
size: many
CDR3: CASSLSVDGEQFF
DNA: TGTGCCAGCAGCTTATCCGTCGATGGTGAGCAGTTCTTC

V: TRBV12-3/TRBV12-4
D: TRBD1
J: TRBJ1-1
size: many
CDR3: CASSLWDRDTEAFF
DNA: TGTGCCAGCAGTTTGTGGGACAGGGACACTGAAGCTTTCTTT

V: TRBV29-1
D: TRBD1
J: TRBJ1-1
size: many
CDR3: CSVEGPGQDLNTEAFF
DNA: TGCAGCGTTGAAGGGCCGGGACAGGATCTGAACACTGAAGCTTTCTTT

V: TRBV30
D: TRBD2
J: TRBJ2-3
size: .
CDR3: CAWSVQREAPSTDTQYF
DNA: TGTGCCTGGAGTGTCCAGCGGGAGGCACCTAGCACAGATACGCAGTATTTT

V: TRBV19
D: .
J: TRBJ1-5
size: .
CDR3: CASSMTGPQHF
DNA: TGTGCCAGTAGTATGACGGGGCCCCAGCATTTT

V: TRBV12-3/TRBV12-4
D: .
J: TRBJ2-7
size: many
CDR3: CASSIPEGEQYF
DNA: TGTGCCAGCAGTATACCCGAAGGCGAGCAGTACTTC

V: TRBV27
D: .
J: TRBJ2-1
size: many
CDR3: CASSLNRLVDEQFF
DNA: TGTGCCAGCAGTTTAAACAGACTAGTAGATGAGCAGTTCTTC

V: TRBV24-1
D: TRBD1
J: TRBJ2-2
size: many
CDR3: CATSDSLRDRGTGELFF
DNA: TGTGCCACCAGTGACTCTCTTCGGGACAGGGGGACCGGGGAGCTGTTTTTT

V: TRBV14
D: .
J: TRBJ2-5
size: many
CDR3: CASSQGHGRLSETQYF
DNA: TGTGCCAGCAGCCAAGGCCACGGCCGTCTATCGGAGACCCAGTACTTC

V: TRBV5-1
D: .
J: TRBJ2-6
size: .
CDR3: CASSGLVWSGANVLTF
DNA: TGCGCCAGCAGCGGACTGGTTTGGTCTGGGGCCAACGTCCTGACTTTC

V: TRBV12-3/TRBV12-4
D: .
J: TRBJ2-5
size: many
CDR3: CASSLTRHGGETQYF
DNA: TGTGCCAGCAGTCTGACTCGTCATGGCGGTGAGACCCAGTACTTC

V: TRBV6-2/TRBV6-3
D: TRBD2
J: TRBJ2-1
size: many
CDR3: CASSRLAVDNEQFF
DNA: TGTGCCAGCAGTAGACTAGCGGTTGACAATGAGCAGTTCTTC

V: TRBV15
D: TRBD2
J: TRBJ2-5
size: many
CDR3: CATSRWAGGNKETQYF
DNA: TGTGCCACCAGCAGATGGGCGGGGGGTAATAAAGAGACCCAGTACTTC

V: TRBV12-3/TRBV12-4
D: TRBD1
J: TRBJ2-7
size: many
CDR3: CASRWGQGDEQYF
DNA: TGTGCCAGCAGGTGGGGACAGGGCGACGAGCAGTACTTC

V: TRBV7-7
D: TRBD1
J: TRBJ2-5
size: .
CDR3: CASSLGGTGLETQYF
DNA: TGTGCCAGCAGCTTAGGAGGGACAGGGCTGGAGACCCAGTACTTC

V: TRBV7-9
D: TRBD2
J: TRBJ2-3
size: many
CDR3: CASSPSGRSTDTQYF
DNA: TGTGCCAGCAGCCCTAGCGGGAGGAGCACAGATACGCAGTATTTT

V: TRBV20-1
D: .
J: TRBJ2-7
size: many
CDR3: CSGGRPGTNEQYF
DNA: TGCAGTGGGGGGCGGCCCGGGACCAACGAGCAGTACTTC

V: TRBV28
D: TRBD1
J: TRBJ1-5
size: few
CDR3: CASSDTGGGGQPQHF
DNA: TGTGCCAGCAGCGATACAGGGGGCGGGGGTCAGCCCCAGCATTTT

V: TRBV29-1
D: .
J: TRBJ1-1
size: many
CDR3: CSVKGKLGTEAFF
DNA: TGCAGCGTTAAAGGAAAGTTGGGCACTGAAGCTTTCTTT

V: TRBV5-1
D: .
J: TRBJ1-1
size: many
CDR3: CASSLGEVTEAFF
DNA: TGCGCCAGCAGCTTGGGGGAGGTCACTGAAGCTTTCTTT

V: TRBV28
D: TRBD2
J: TRBJ2-5
size: many
CDR3: CASSPRTSGGGETQYF
DNA: TGTGCCAGCAGTCCACGGACTAGCGGGGGGGGAGAGACCCAGTACTTC

V: TRBV30
D: .
J: TRBJ2-1
size: .
CDR3: CACHRGGYNEQFF
DNA: TGTGCCTGCCACAGGGGAGGTTACAATGAGCAGTTCTTC

V: TRBV12-2
D: .
J: TRBJ1-2
size: .
CDR3: CASRSYRGGYTF
DNA: TGTGCAAGTCGCTCCTACCGGGGTGGCTACACCTTC

V: TRBV3-1
D: .
J: TRBJ1-2
size: many
CDR3: CASSQLGRQPYGYTF
DNA: TGTGCCAGCAGCCAATTAGGGCGCCAGCCTTATGGCTACACCTTC

V: TRBV20-1
D: TRBD1
J: TRBJ2-7
size: many
CDR3: CSARKGTGADEQYF
DNA: TGCAGTGCTAGGAAAGGGACAGGGGCGGACGAGCAGTACTTC

V: TRBV5-1
D: .
J: TRBJ1-4
size: .
CDR3: CASSLEAATNEKLFF
DNA: TGCGCCAGCAGCTTGGAGGCTGCAACTAATGAAAAACTGTTTTTT

V: TRBV10-3
D: TRBD2
J: TRBJ2-3
size: many
CDR3: CAISESRGRGTDTQYF
DNA: TGTGCCATCAGTGAGTCACGGGGGAGGGGCACAGATACGCAGTATTTT

V: TRBV7-6
D: .
J: TRBJ2-1
size: many
CDR3: CASSIQGGNHEQFF
DNA: TGTGCCAGCAGCATACAGGGGGGGAACCATGAGCAGTTCTTC

V: TRBV5-1
D: .
J: TRBJ1-4
size: many
CDR3: CASSYRTNEKLFF
DNA: TGCGCCAGCAGCTATAGAACTAATGAAAAACTGTTTTTT

V: TRBV20-1
D: TRBD1
J: TRBJ1-2
size: many
CDR3: CSARRLAGTGLYGYTF
DNA: TGCAGTGCTAGACGCCTTGCCGGGACAGGGCTTTATGGCTACACCTTC

V: TRBV4-3
D: TRBD2
J: TRBJ2-1
size: many
CDR3: CASSETSGRVDEQFF
DNA: TGCGCCAGCAGCGAGACTAGCGGGAGAGTCGATGAGCAGTTCTTC

V: TRBV12-3/TRBV12-4
D: TRBD2
J: TRBJ2-1
size: many
CDR3: CATKWGGGAYNEQFF
DNA: TGTGCCACGAAATGGGGCGGGGGGGCCTACAATGAGCAGTTCTTC

V: TRBV5-1
D: .
J: TRBJ1-2
size: many
CDR3: CASLPQPGNYGYTF
DNA: TGCGCCAGTCTCCCGCAACCCGGCAACTATGGCTACACCTTC

V: TRBV19
D: TRBD1
J: TRBJ1-5
size: many
CDR3: CASSIDGTDRVAQHF
DNA: TGTGCCAGTAGTATAGACGGGACAGATCGGGTAGCCCAGCATTTT